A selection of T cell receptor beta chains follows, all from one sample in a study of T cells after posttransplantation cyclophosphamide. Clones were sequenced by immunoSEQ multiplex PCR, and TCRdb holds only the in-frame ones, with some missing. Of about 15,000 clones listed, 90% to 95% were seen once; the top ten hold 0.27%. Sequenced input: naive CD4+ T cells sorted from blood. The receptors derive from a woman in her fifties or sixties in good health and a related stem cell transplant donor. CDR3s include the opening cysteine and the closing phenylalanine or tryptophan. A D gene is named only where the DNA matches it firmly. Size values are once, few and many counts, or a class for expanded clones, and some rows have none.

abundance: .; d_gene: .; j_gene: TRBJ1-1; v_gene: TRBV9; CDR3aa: CASSGLSGTEAFF; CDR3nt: TGTGCCAGCAGCGGACTTAGTGGCACTGAAGCTTTCTTT
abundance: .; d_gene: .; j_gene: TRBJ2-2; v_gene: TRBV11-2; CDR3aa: CASSASGVTGELFF; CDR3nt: TGTGCCAGCAGCGCCTCGGGAGTCACCGGGGAGCTGTTTTTT
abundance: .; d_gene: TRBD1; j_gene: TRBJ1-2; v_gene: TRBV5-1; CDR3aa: CASSEPGGAGHGYTF; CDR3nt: TGCGCCAGCAGCGAACCAGGGGGCGCGGGGCATGGCTACACCTTC
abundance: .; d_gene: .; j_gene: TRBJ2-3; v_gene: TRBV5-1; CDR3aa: CASSLTGPDTQYF; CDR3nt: TGCGCCAGCAGCTTGACAGGGCCAGATACGCAGTATTTT
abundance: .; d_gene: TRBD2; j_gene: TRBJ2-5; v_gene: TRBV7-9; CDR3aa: CASSSSPSGRPRETQYF; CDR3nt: TGTGCCAGCAGCTCCTCCCCTAGCGGGAGGCCTCGAGAGACCCAGTACTTC
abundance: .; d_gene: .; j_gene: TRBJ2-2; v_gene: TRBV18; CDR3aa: CASSPDRQEVAGELFF; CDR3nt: TGTGCCAGCTCACCAGATCGGCAGGAGGTGGCCGGGGAGCTGTTTTTT
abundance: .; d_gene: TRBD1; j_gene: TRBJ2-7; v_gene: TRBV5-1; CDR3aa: CASSLGQGTEAYEQYF; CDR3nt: TGCGCCAGCAGCCTGGGACAGGGGACAGAAGCCTACGAGCAGTACTTC
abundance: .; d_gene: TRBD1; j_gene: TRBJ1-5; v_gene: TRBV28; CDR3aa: CASSSGQAFGQPQHF; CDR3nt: TGTGCCAGCAGTTCCGGACAGGCCTTCGGTCAGCCCCAGCATTTT
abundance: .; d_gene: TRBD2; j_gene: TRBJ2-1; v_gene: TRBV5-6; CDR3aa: CASSLGAGGYNEQFF; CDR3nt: TGTGCCAGCAGCTTGGGAGCGGGAGGGTACAATGAGCAGTTCTTC
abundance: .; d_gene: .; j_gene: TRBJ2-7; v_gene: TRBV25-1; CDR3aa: CASSESRGFYEQYF; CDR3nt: TGTGCCAGCAGTGAGTCCAGGGGCTTTTACGAGCAGTACTTC
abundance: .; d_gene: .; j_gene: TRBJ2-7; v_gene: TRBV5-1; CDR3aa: CASSLDPGVDEQYF; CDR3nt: TGCGCCAGCAGCTTGGATCCGGGAGTGGACGAGCAGTACTTC
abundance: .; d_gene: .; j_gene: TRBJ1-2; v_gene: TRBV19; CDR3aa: CASSPGSSYTF; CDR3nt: TGTGCCAGTAGTCCAGGATCAAGCTACACCTTC
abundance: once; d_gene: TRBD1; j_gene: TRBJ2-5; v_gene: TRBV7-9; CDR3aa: CASSTGQYQETQYF; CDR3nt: TGTGCCAGCAGCACGGGACAGTACCAAGAGACCCAGTACTTC
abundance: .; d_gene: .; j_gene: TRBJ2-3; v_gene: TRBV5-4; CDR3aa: CASSPGQTRTTDTQYF; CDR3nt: TGTGCCAGCAGCCCCGGACAAACTCGGACCACAGATACGCAGTATTTT
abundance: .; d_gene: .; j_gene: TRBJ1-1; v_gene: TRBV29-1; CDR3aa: CSVGGRVGPEAFF; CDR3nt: TGCAGCGTTGGTGGCAGGGTCGGTCCTGAAGCTTTCTTT
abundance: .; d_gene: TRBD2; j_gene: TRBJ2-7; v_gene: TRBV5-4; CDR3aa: CASSPSRSGDSSSYEQYF; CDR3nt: TGTGCCAGCAGCCCCTCGAGGAGCGGGGATTCCAGCTCCTACGAGCAGTACTTC
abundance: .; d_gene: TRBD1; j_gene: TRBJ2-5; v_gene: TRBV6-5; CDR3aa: CASSSNRGQQTQYF; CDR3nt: TGTGCCAGCAGTTCGAACAGGGGGCAGCAGACCCAGTACTTC
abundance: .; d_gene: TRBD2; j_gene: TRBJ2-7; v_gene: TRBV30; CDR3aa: CAWSVLGGRAYEQYF; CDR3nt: TGTGCCTGGAGTGTACTGGGCGGGAGGGCCTACGAGCAGTACTTC
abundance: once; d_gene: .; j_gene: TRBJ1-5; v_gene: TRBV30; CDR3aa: CAWSTGYSNQPQHF; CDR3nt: TGTGCCTGGAGTACAGGGTATAGCAATCAGCCCCAGCATTTT
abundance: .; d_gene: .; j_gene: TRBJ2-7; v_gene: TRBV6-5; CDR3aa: CASSHSYEQYF; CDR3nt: TGTGCCAGCAGTCATTCCTACGAGCAGTACTTC
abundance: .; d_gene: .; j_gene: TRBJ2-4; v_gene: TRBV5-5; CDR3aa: CASSLLVAKNIQYF; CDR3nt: TGTGCCAGCAGCTTGTTAGTAGCCAAAAACATTCAGTACTTC
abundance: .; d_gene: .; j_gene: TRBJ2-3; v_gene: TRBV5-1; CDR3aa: CASSFRRGFSRSTDTQYF; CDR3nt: TGCGCCAGCAGCTTCCGGCGGGGATTTTCGCGGAGCACAGATACGCAGTATTTT
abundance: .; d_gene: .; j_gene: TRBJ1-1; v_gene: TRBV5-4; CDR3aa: CASYSGGRINTEAFF; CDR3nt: TGTGCCAGCTATTCTGGGGGCAGGATAAACACTGAAGCTTTCTTT
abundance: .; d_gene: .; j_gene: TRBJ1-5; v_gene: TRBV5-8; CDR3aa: CASSPRTGNQPQHF; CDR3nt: TGTGCCAGCAGCCCCCGGACAGGCAATCAGCCCCAGCATTTT
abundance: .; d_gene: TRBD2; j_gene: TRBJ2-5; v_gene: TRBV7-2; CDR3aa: CASSLPSGGETQYF; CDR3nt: TGTGCCAGCAGCTTACCCAGCGGGGGAGAGACCCAGTACTTC
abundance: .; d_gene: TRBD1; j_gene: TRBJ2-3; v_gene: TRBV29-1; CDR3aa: CSGGQGSDTQYF; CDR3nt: TGCAGCGGCGGACAGGGCTCAGATACGCAGTATTTT
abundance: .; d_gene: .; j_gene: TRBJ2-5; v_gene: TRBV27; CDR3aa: CASSSGVLGVGETQYF; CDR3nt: TGTGCCAGCAGTTCGGGGGTATTAGGGGTCGGAGAGACCCAGTACTTC
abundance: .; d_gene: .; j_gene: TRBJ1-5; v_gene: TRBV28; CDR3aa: CAAKGRVQPQHF; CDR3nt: TGTGCCGCGAAGGGGAGGGTTCAGCCCCAGCATTTT
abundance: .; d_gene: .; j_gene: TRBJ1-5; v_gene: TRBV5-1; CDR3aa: CASSLDRLDQPQHF; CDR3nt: TGCGCCAGCAGCTTGGACAGGTTGGATCAGCCCCAGCATTTT
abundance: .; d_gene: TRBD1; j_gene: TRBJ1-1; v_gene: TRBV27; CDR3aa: CASSDRGLNTEAFF; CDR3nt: TGTGCCAGCAGTGACAGGGGACTGAACACTGAAGCTTTCTTT
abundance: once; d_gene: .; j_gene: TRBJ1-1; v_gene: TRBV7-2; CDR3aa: CASSLDGANTEAFF; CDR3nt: TGTGCCAGCAGCTTAGATGGGGCGAACACTGAAGCTTTCTTT
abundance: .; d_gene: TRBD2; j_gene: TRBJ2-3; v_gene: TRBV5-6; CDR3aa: CASSLTSGSTDTQYF; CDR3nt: TGTGCCAGCAGCCTGACTAGCGGGAGCACAGATACGCAGTATTTT
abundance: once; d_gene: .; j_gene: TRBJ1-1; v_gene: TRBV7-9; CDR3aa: CASSVQGSDTEAFF; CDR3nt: TGTGCCAGCAGCGTACAGGGTAGCGACACTGAAGCTTTCTTT
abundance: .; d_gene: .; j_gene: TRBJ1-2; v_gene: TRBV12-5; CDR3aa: CASGLAGGSGYTF; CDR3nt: TGTGCTAGTGGTTTAGCCGGAGGGAGTGGCTACACCTTC
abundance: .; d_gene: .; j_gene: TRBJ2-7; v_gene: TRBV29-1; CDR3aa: CSVESRTLEQYF; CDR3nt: TGCAGCGTTGAATCTAGGACTCTCGAGCAGTACTTC
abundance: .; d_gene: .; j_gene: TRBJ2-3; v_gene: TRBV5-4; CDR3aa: CASSLEDLGGSSDTQYF; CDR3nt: TGTGCCAGCAGCTTGGAGGATCTCGGCGGGTCCTCAGATACGCAGTATTTT
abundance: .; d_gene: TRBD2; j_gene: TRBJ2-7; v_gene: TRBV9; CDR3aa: CASSVGVAGGEQYF; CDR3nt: TGTGCCAGCAGCGTAGGAGTAGCGGGAGGGGAGCAGTACTTC
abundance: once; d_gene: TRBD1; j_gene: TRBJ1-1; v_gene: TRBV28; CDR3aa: CASSVYRGSTEAFF; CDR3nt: TGTGCCAGCAGTGTCTACAGGGGTAGTACTGAAGCTTTCTTT
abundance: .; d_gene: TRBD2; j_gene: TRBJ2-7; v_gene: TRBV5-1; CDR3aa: CASRVDLGGRVGEQYF; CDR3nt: TGCGCCAGCAGAGTGGATTTAGGCGGGAGGGTTGGCGAGCAGTACTTC
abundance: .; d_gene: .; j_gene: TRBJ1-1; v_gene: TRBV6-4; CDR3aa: CASSRWGDGNTEAFF; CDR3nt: TGTGCCAGCAGTCGGTGGGGGGATGGGAACACTGAAGCTTTCTTT
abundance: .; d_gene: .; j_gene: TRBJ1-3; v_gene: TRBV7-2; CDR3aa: CASSSGPPLGDTIYF; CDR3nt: TGTGCCAGCAGCTCTGGACCCCCCCTAGGGGACACCATATATTTT
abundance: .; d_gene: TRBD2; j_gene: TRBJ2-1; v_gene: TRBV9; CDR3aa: CASARTGGPSSYNEQFF; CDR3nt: TGTGCCAGCGCGAGGACGGGAGGGCCAAGCTCCTACAATGAGCAGTTCTTC
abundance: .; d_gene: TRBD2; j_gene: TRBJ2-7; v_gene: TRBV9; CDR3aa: CASSEGLTTYEQYF; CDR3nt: TGTGCCAGCAGCGAGGGACTAACTACCTACGAGCAGTACTTC
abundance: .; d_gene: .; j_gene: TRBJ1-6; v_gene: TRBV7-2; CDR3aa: CASSLFAGINNSPLHF; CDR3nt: TGTGCCAGCAGCTTATTCGCAGGGATTAATAATTCACCCCTCCACTTT
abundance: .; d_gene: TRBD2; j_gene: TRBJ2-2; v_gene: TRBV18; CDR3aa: CASSVGPSGAPGELFF; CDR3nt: TGTGCCAGCTCAGTAGGACCTAGCGGAGCCCCCGGGGAGCTGTTTTTT
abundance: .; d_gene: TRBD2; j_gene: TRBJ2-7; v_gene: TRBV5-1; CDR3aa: CASSLDRASTSGNSYEQYF; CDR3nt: TGCGCCAGCAGCTTGGATAGGGCGTCTACTAGCGGGAATTCCTACGAGCAGTACTTC
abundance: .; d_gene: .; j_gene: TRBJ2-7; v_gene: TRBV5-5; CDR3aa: CASSLDVYLLSKQYF; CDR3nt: TGTGCCAGCAGCTTGGATGTGTACTTATTGTCTAAGCAGTACTTC
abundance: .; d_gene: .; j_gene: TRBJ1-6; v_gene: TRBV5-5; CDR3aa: CASSQAPRNSPLHF; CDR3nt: TGTGCCAGCAGCCAAGCCCCGAGGAATTCACCCCTCCACTTT
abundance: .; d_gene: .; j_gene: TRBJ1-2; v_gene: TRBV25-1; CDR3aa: CASSTRLSYGYTF; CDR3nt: TGTGCCAGCAGTACCAGACTCAGCTATGGCTACACCTTC
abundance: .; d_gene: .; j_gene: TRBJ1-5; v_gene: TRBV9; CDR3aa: CASSVDPGTGQPQHF; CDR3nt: TGTGCCAGCAGCGTAGACCCCGGTACGGGTCAGCCCCAGCATTTT
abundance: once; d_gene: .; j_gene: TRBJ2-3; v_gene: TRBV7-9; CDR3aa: CASSTGQIYKDTQYF; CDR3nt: TGTGCCAGCAGCACCGGACAGATCTACAAAGATACGCAGTATTTT
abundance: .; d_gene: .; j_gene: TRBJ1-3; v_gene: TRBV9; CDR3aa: CASSPSPISGNTIYF; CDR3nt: TGTGCCAGCAGCCCTAGTCCGATCTCTGGAAACACCATATATTTT
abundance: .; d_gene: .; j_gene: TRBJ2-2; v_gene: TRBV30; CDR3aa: CAWSGTSTGELFF; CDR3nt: TGTGCCTGGTCCGGGACTTCCACCGGGGAGCTGTTTTTT
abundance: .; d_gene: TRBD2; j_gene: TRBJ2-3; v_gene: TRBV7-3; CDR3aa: CASSPKPSGSGTDTQYF; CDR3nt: TGTGCCAGCAGCCCTAAACCCAGCGGGAGCGGTACAGATACGCAGTATTTT